The 32 T cell receptor beta chains presented below share a single source sample, sequenced in a study of cytomegalovirus exposure and HLA in healthy donors. PCR used 60 Vbeta primers and 13 Jbeta primers. Sequencing used immunoSEQ multiplex PCR; TCRdb keeps in-frame clones, though not all of them. The table shows about 140,000 clones, with about 80% occurring only once. Sequencing used PBMCs. All receptors derive from a female donor in good health and CMV-seronegative.

The rearrangement uses TRBV2 and TRBJ1-6; D is possibly TRBD1 (5 bases). V gave up 4 bases and J gave up 2 bases, with 12 bases separating them. The CDR3 is made up of 16 amino acids. Germline V lookup: CDR1 SNHLY, CDR2 FYNNEI. CDR3 protein: CASSVRRGTYNSPLHF. CDR3 nucleotides: TGTGCCAGCAGTGTTAGGCGGGGGACCTATAATTCACCCCTCCACTTT.

The V gene is TRBV30, the J gene TRBJ1-1; D perhaps matches TRBD1 (6 bases). Trimming removed 5 bases from V and 2 bases from J, with 12 bases in between. In germline, CDR1 is GTSNPN, CDR2 SVGIG (reference sequence). The CDR3 spans 13 residues. CDR3 sequence: CAWAGTFNTEAFF. Here the CDR3 DNA reads TGTGCCTGGGCCGGGACATTTAACACTGAAGCTTTCTTT.

J is TRBJ1-3 and V is TRBV18; 8 bases are a match to TRBD1. Germline lookup yields CDR1 KGHSH and CDR2 LQKENI. J lost 4 bases, V lost 6 bases, and 5 bases had no gene match. CDR3 length equals 14 residues. DNA of the CDR3: TGTGCCAGCTCCCACAGGGGGTTAGGAAACACCATATATTTT. It yields the protein CASSHRGLGNTIYF.

The rearrangement joins TRBV9 to TRBJ2-7; 9 bases map to TRBD1. Per germline, CDR1 SGDLS and CDR2 YYNGEE. V shed 0 bases and J 6 bases; nucleotides not matched to a gene: 7. This CDR3 has 15 residues. The CDR3 here is CASSVATGGLGEQYF. In DNA, the CDR3 is TGTGCCAGCAGCGTAGCTACAGGGGGCTTAGGCGAGCAGTACTTC.

Here the CDR3 DNA reads TGTGCCAGCAGCTGGGGACTAGGGGTTGCGAATGAGCAGTTCTTC. This encodes CASSWGLGVANEQFF. The V call is TRBV5-6, the J call TRBJ2-1; 8 bases are a match to TRBD2. CDR1 is SGHDT, CDR2 YYEEEE, per germline. The length of the CDR3 is 15 residues. V shed 3 bases, J shed 7 bases, and the junction held 9 bases outside the gene matches.

The rearrangement uses TRBV9 and TRBJ2-5; the match to TRBD2 covers 8 bases. TRBJ2-7 matches the DNA end more closely, so the J call is doubtful. This CDR3 comprises 16 residues. Germline V gene lookup returns CDR1 SGDLS and CDR2 YYNGEE. CDR3 in amino acids: CASSVASAGGLYEQYF. The CDR3 DNA is TGTGCCAGCAGCGTAGCGTCGGCGGGGGGTCTCTACGAGCAGTACTTC.

This chain connects TRBV2 to TRBJ2-7; maybe TRBD1 (6 bases). This CDR3 has 13 amino acids. CDR1 SNHLY and CDR2 FYNNEI come from the germline V gene. Trimming took 8 bases from V and 2 from J, leaving 13 bases between them. The CDR3 protein is CASYRTAPYEQYF. CDR3 nucleotide sequence: TGTGCCAGCTACCGGACAGCCCCCTACGAGCAGTACTTC. The variable domain in full, completed from reference TRBV2 and TRBJ2-7, reads EPEVTQTPSHQVTQMGQEVILRCVPISNHLYFYWYRQILGQKVEFLVSFYNNEISEKSEIFDDQFSVERPDGSNFTLKIRSTKLEDSAMYFCASYRTAPYEQYFGPGTRLTVT.

This clone was observed a handful of times. Compared with germline, one end of the junction differs, possibly owing to a read error. V usage is TRBV7-7 and J usage is TRBJ2-3; TRBD1 aligns across 8 bases. Germline-derived CDR1 and CDR2 are SSHAT and FNYEAQ (reference sequence). The CDR3 sequence is 15 residues long. In DNA form, the CDR3 reads TGTGCTAGCAGCCCAGGACAGGGTCCCACAGATACGCAGTATTTT. This codes for CASSPGQGPTDTQYF.

This rearrangement joins TRBV4-1 to TRBJ2-3, with 7 bases that match TRBD1. CDR1 and CDR2 (germline): MGHRA, YSYEKL. V was clipped by 1 base and J by 1 base; unmatched bases: 8. This CDR3 contains 17 residues. The CDR3 region has the DNA TGCGCCAGCAGCCAAGTCCCCAGGGGGTCGGGCACAGATACGCAGTATTTT. Translated, it gives CASSQVPRGSGTDTQYF.

Notes on this clone: The sample has other DNA sequences that encode this CDR3 too. The V and J genes are TRBV5-1 and TRBJ2-1; D not resolved. CDR3 length equals 15 residues. The V and J ends lost 4 bases and 0 bases respectively, with 11 bases between them. Per germline, CDR1 SGHRS and CDR2 YFSETQ. CDR3 loop: CASSLVGSSYNEQFF. The CDR3 region has the DNA TGCGCCAGCAGCCTCGTCGGTAGCTCCTACAATGAGCAGTTCTTC.

J is TRBJ1-2 and V is TRBV28, with D unclear. V lost 1 base to trimming and J lost 8 bases, with 11 bases between them. The CDR3 has 13 amino acids. The germline V gene has CDR1 MDHEN and CDR2 SYDVKM. CDR3 DNA: TGTGCCAGCAGTTTATCCCTTGGCAAAGGCTACACCTTC. This encodes CASSLSLGKGYTF.

The rearrangement uses TRBV7-2 and TRBJ2-1; TRBD2 agrees at 8 bases. Germline V gene lookup returns CDR1 SGHTA and CDR2 FQGNSA. V lost 4 bases to trimming and J lost 4 bases; unmatched junction nucleotides: 6. The CDR3 consists of 15 residues. The CDR3 is CASSSTSGLYNEQFF. CDR3 bases: TGTGCCAGCAGCTCTACTAGCGGTTTATACAATGAGCAGTTCTTC.

The J gene is TRBJ1-2, the V gene TRBV4-3; D may be TRBD1 (6 bases). The CDR3 contains 16 residues. Germline values: CDR1 LGHNA, CDR2 YSLEER. The V gene lost 1 base and the J gene lost 3 bases, with 15 bases spanning the gap. CDR3 protein: CASSQALQGLYYGYTF. DNA for the CDR3: TGCGCCAGCAGCCAAGCACTTCAGGGGCTATACTATGGCTACACCTTC.

In its sample, this clone was seen a few times. The chain uses TRBV7-8 and TRBJ2-7, with 7 bases fitting TRBD1. Germline CDR1 SGHVS, CDR2 FQNEAQ. The J segment lost 5 bases and the V segment lost 1 base, leaving 5 bases of the junction unmatched. The CDR3 covers 14 residues. For the CDR3, the DNA is TGTGCCAGCAGCTTAGAGGGGGCTTTCCACGAGCAGTACTTC. As protein: CASSLEGAFHEQYF.

A few counts support this clone. The gene calls are TRBV2 and TRBJ1-5; TRBD1 is a possible D gene (6 bases). CDR3 length equals 15 residues. V lost 6 bases, J lost 1 base, and 13 bases lay in between. Germline CDR1 and CDR2: SNHLY and FYNNEI. The CDR3 is CASRTGLGSNQPQHF. The CDR3 nucleotides read TGTGCCAGCAGAACAGGGCTAGGCAGCAATCAGCCCCAGCATTTT.

This clone was picked up one time. The chain combines TRBV5-4 with TRBJ2-1, with 7 bases matching TRBD1. V lost 0 bases to trimming and J lost 6 bases; unmatched junction nucleotides: 3. This CDR3 is built from 14 residues. Looked up from germline, CDR1 is SGHNT and CDR2 is YYREEE (reference sequence). In DNA form, the CDR3 reads TGTGCCAGCAGCTTGGTCGCAGGGGGCAATGAGCAGTTCTTC. Translation: CASSLVAGGNEQFF.

The J gene is TRBJ2-1, the V gene TRBV28, with 9 bases matching TRBD2. The germline CDR1 and CDR2 sequences are MDHEN and SYDVKM. J lost 7 bases, V lost 3 bases, and 13 bases had no gene match. The CDR3 extends over 17 amino acids. The CDR3 nucleotides are TGTGCCAGCAGTTTTTCGAGACTAGCGGAAAACTCAAATGAGCAGTTCTTC. This sequence encodes CASSFSRLAENSNEQFF.

This sequence joins TRBV7-9 and TRBJ1-4, with TRBD1 as a possible D gene (5 bases). The CDR3 length is 15 residues. CDR1 and CDR2 (germline): SEHNR, FQNEAQ (reference sequence). Trimming cost V 2 bases and J 7 bases, with 14 bases left between them. Here the CDR3 reads CASSLPTGTSEKLFF. The DNA for the CDR3 is TGTGCCAGCAGCTTACCAACAGGCACAAGTGAAAAACTGTTTTTT.

DNA of the CDR3: TGCGCCAGCAGCCAAGTCATACAGGGGACCTATAATTCACCCCTCCACTTT. Residues: CASSQVIQGTYNSPLHF. The gene calls are TRBV4-1 and TRBJ1-6, with 7 bases that match TRBD1. The CDR3 has 17 amino acids. The junction had 5 bases not matched to a gene; V was cut back by 1 base and J by 2 bases. CDR1 is MGHRA, CDR2 YSYEKL, per germline.

This clone showed up just once. The V call is TRBV30, the J call TRBJ1-2, with 10 bases aligning to TRBD1. CDR1 and CDR2 from the germline V gene are GTSNPN and SVGIG (reference sequence). The V gene end was trimmed by 4 bases and the J gene end by 5 bases; junction bases not matched to a gene: 7. The CDR3 consists of 14 residues. CDR3 sequence reads: CAWTGTGARYGYTF. The CDR3 coding sequence is TGTGCCTGGACCGGGACAGGGGCGAGGTATGGCTACACCTTC.

The chain recombines TRBV5-6 with TRBJ1-1, with D perhaps matching TRBD1 (6 bases). Germline V lookup: CDR1 SGHDT, CDR2 YYEEEE. Between the trimmed V and J ends, which lost 4 bases and 3 bases, there was a span of 16 bases. This CDR3 spans 15 amino acids. CDR3: CASSLIGGRYTEAFF. CDR3 nucleotides: TGTGCCAGCAGCCTGATTGGGGGCAGGTACACTGAAGCTTTCTTT.

This chain links TRBV7-9 with TRBJ2-7, with 7 bases aligning to TRBD1. V lost 1 base to trimming and J lost 0 bases; unmatched junction nucleotides: 6. Germline CDR1 is SEHNR and CDR2 is FQNEAQ (reference sequence). The CDR3 runs 16 residues. The DNA for the CDR3 is TGTGCCAGCAGCTTAGAGGTGACAGGGAGCTCCTACGAGCAGTACTTC. Translated: CASSLEVTGSSYEQYF.

The chain combines TRBV30 with TRBJ2-3; weak D call: TRBD1 (6 bases). Per the germline V gene, CDR1 is GTSNPN and CDR2 is SVGIG (reference sequence). Trimming left V 1 base short and J 6 bases short, with 11 bases between. The CDR3 consists of 13 residues. The CDR3 region is CAWSAGAGDTQYF. Written as DNA, the CDR3 is TGTGCCTGGAGTGCAGGGGCAGGGGATACGCAGTATTTT. Combining the CDR3 with reference TRBV30 and TRBJ2-3 gives the whole variable domain SQTIHQWPATLVQPVGSPLSLECTVEGTSNPNLYWYRQAAGRGLQLLFYSVGIGQISSEVPQNLSASRPQDRQFILSSKKLLLSDSGFYLCAWSAGAGDTQYFGPGTRLTVL.

The genes are TRBV28 and TRBJ1-2; 7 nucleotides match TRBD1. The V gene end was trimmed by 2 bases and the J gene end by 9 bases; junction bases not matched to a gene: 18. The germline CDR1 and CDR2 sequences are MDHEN and SYDVKM. The CDR3 runs 17 residues. As DNA, the CDR3 is TGTGCCAGCAGTTTAGGTCCCCGTTCGAGGGTACAGGGGAGCTACACCTTC. It is translated as CASSLGPRSRVQGSYTF.

The chain uses TRBV27 and TRBJ2-7; tentatively, D is TRBD1 (6 bases). CDR1 and CDR2 from the germline V gene are MNHEY and SMNVEV (reference sequence). The CDR3 consists of 14 residues. V shed 4 bases and J shed 5 bases, with 15 bases lying between them. The DNA of the CDR3 is TGTGCCAGCAGTTCTGGACAGCCTCGGGACGAGCAGTACTTC. The encoded protein is CASSSGQPRDEQYF.

This chain uses TRBV21-1 with TRBJ1-3; TRBD1 is taken as the D call from the table, unchecked against the DNA. TRBV21-1 corresponds to a pseudogene. This CDR3 is 15 amino acids long. This CDR3 reads CANPGQAYSGNTIYF. The CDR3 DNA sequence: TGTGCCAACCCGGGACAGGCTTACTCTGGAAACACCATATATTTT.

CDR3 sequence: CASSRTGLDGYTF. In nucleotides, the CDR3 is TGTGCCAGCAGCAGAACAGGCTTGGATGGCTACACCTTC. The chain joins TRBV5-4 to TRBJ1-2; a possible D gene is TRBD1 (5 bases). This CDR3 is built from 13 residues. Trimming cost V 4 bases and J 6 bases, with 13 bases left between them. Germline CDR1 and CDR2: SGHNT and YYREEE (reference sequence). The whole variable domain, filled in from reference TRBV5-4 and TRBJ1-2, reads ETGVTQSPTHLIKTRGQQVTLRCSSQSGHNTVSWYQQALGQGPQFIFQYYREEENGRGNFPPRFSGLQFPNYSSELNVNALELDDSALYLCASSRTGLDGYTFGSGTRLTVV.

The chain recombines TRBV4-3 with TRBJ2-5; 8 nucleotides align to TRBD2. Germline V gives CDR1 LGHNA, CDR2 YSLEER. The CDR3 runs to 17 residues. Trimming cost V 0 bases and J 2 bases; bases outside gene matches: 8. The DNA for the CDR3 is TGCGCCAGCAGCCAAGATCCTCGGGGCGGGGGGCAAGAGACCCAGTACTTC. As protein: CASSQDPRGGGQETQYF.

CDR3: CASSWTVANTGELFF. CDR3 in DNA: TGTGCCAGCAGCTGGACAGTGGCGAACACCGGGGAGCTGTTTTTT. This rearrangement joins TRBV9 to TRBJ2-2; maybe TRBD1 (6 bases). Germline assignment: CDR1 SGDLS and CDR2 YYNGEE. V was shortened by 4 bases and J by 0 bases, with 10 bases between the two germline ends. The CDR3 consists of 15 residues.

This clone was found once. This chain joins TRBV7-2 and TRBJ2-7, with D possibly matching TRBD1 (5 bases). Looked up from germline, CDR1 is SGHTA and CDR2 is FQGNSA. Between the trimmed V and J ends, which lost 7 bases and 4 bases, there was a span of 20 bases. This CDR3 region has 15 residues. The CDR3 loop is CASTDGWGRDYEQYF. As DNA, the CDR3 is TGTGCCAGCACCGACGGCTGGGGCAGGGATTACGAGCAGTACTTC.

The V and J genes are TRBV7-9 and TRBJ2-5; D ambiguous. V dropped 1 base and J dropped 7 bases, with 10 bases sitting between them. The germline CDR1 and CDR2 sequences are SEHNR and FQNEAQ (reference sequence). The CDR3 length is 13 residues. CDR3 sequence (DNA): TGTGCCAGCAGCTTAGGGGCAGTGGGGACCCAGTACTTC. Protein product: CASSLGAVGTQYF. The whole variable domain, filled in from reference TRBV7-9 and TRBJ2-5, reads DTGVSQNPRHKITKRGQNVTFRCDPISEHNRLYWYRQTLGQGPEFLTYFQNEAQLEKSRLLSDRFSAERPKGSFSTLEIQRTEQGDSAMYLCASSLGAVGTQYFGPGTRLLVL.

The chain carries TRBV15 and TRBJ2-5; D possibly corresponds to TRBD2 (6 bases). Trimming left V 9 bases short and J 5 bases short, with 10 bases between. CDR3 length: 11 residues. Per germline, CDR1 LNHNV and CDR2 YYDKDF (reference sequence). In DNA, the CDR3 is TGTGCCACACTTGGGGGGGAGACCCAGTACTTC. It codes for CATLGGETQYF.